The clone carrying this T cell receptor (beta chain) was counted many times. Its antigen remains unknown. Reverse transcription of all isolated RNA meant that expressed TCRB transcripts were sequenced. This table comes from immunoSEQ multiplex PCR, and its TCRdb copy is limited to in-frame clones, with some not included. The table lists roughly 400,000 clones, around 9.6% of them singletons. The sample belongs to a study of beta chain features in type 1 diabetes. Study-wide points: Significant though moderate, a shortening of TCRB CDR3s appeared in all four CD4+ subsets of Type 1 diabetes patients.

This CDR3 has 17 amino acids. V lost 0 bases and J 4 bases, leaving 18 bases between the germline ends. The V gene's germline CDR1 is LGHNA and CDR2 YNFKEQ. The source is a man in his thirties or forties with type 1 diabetes. Sequenced input: central memory CD4+ T cells from blood. This chain links TRBV4-2 with TRBJ1-2, with D unclear. The CDR3 reads CASSQDRAGMDIYGYTF. The CDR3 nucleotides read TGTGCCAGCAGCCAAGATCGGGCGGGGATGGATATCTATGGCTACACCTTC.